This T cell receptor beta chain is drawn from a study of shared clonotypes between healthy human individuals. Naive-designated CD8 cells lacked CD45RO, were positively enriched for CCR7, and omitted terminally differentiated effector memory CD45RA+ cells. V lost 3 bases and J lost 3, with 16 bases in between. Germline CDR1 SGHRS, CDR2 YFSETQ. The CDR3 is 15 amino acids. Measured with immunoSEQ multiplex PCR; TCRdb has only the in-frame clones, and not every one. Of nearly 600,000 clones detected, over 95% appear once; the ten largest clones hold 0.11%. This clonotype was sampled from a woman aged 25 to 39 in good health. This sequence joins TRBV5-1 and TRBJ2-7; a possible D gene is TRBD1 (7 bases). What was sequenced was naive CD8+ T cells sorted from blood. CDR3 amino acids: CASSWRDSLNYEQYF. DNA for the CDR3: TGCGCCAGCAGCTGGAGGGACAGCCTAAACTACGAGCAGTACTTC.